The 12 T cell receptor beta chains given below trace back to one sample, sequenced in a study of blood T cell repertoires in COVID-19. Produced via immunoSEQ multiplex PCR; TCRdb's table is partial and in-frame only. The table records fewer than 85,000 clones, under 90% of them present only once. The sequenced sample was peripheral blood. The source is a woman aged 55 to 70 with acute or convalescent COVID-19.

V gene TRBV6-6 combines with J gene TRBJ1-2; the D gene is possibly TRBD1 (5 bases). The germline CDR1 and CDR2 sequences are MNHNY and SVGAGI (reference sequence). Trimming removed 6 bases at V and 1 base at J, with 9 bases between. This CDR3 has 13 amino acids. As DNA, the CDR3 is TGTGCCAGCAGGATCCAGGGTAACTATGGCTACACCTTC. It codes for CASRIQGNYGYTF.

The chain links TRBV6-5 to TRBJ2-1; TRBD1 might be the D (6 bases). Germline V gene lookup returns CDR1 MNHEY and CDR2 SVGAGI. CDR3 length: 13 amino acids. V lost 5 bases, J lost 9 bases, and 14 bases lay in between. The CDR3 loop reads CASSKRQATEQFF. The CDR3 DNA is TGTGCCAGCAGTAAACGACAGGCCACTGAGCAGTTCTTC.

This CDR3 reads CASRVPGLAGADTQYF. CDR3 nucleotides: TGTGCCAGCAGGGTACCGGGACTAGCGGGGGCAGATACGCAGTATTTT. The chain carries TRBV2 and TRBJ2-3; 14 bases are a match to TRBD2. V was clipped by 6 bases and J by 4 bases; unmatched bases: 6. The CDR3 covers 16 residues. Germline-derived CDR1 and CDR2 are SNHLY and FYNNEI. The variable domain in full, with the rest retrieved from reference TRBV2 and TRBJ2-3, is EPEVTQTPSHQVTQMGQEVILRCVPISNHLYFYWYRQILGQKVEFLVSFYNNEISEKSEIFDDQFSVERPDGSNFTLKIRSTKLEDSAMYFCASRVPGLAGADTQYFGPGTRLTVL.

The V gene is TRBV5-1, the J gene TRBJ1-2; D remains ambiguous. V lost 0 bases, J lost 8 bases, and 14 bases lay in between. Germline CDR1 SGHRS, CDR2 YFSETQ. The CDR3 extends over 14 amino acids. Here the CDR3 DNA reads TGCGCCAGCAGCTTGGATATCCAACAGAGCGGCTACACCTTC. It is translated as CASSLDIQQSGYTF.

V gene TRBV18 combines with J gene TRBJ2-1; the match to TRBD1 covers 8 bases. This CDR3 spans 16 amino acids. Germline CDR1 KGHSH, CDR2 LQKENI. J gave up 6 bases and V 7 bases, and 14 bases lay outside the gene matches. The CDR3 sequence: CASLSRRQGSSNEQFF. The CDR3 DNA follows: TGTGCCAGCTTATCCCGCCGACAGGGGAGTAGCAATGAGCAGTTCTTC.

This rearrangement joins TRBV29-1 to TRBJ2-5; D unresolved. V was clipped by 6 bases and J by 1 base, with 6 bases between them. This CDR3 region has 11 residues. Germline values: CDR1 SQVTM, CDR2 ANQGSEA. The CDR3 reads CSVNTQETQYF. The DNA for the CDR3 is TGCAGCGTCAACACCCAAGAGACCCAGTACTTC.

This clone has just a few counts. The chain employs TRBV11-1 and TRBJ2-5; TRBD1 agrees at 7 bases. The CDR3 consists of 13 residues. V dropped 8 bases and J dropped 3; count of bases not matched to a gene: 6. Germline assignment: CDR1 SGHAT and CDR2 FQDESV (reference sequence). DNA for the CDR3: TGTGCCAGCGGACAGGATATGAAAGAGACCCAGTACTTC. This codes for CASGQDMKETQYF.

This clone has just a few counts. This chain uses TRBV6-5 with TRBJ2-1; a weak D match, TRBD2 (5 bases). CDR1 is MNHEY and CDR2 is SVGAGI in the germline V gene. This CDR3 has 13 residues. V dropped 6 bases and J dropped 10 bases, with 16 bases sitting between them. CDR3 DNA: TGTGCCAGCAGCCCCCTGAGGGCCGCCGAGCAGTTCTTC. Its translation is CASSPLRAAEQFF.

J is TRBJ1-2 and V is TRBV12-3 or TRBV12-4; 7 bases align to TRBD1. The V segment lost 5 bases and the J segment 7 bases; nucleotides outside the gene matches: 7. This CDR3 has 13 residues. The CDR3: CASSPDRAGGYTF. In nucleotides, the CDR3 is TGTGCCAGCAGTCCCGACAGGGCCGGTGGCTACACCTTC.

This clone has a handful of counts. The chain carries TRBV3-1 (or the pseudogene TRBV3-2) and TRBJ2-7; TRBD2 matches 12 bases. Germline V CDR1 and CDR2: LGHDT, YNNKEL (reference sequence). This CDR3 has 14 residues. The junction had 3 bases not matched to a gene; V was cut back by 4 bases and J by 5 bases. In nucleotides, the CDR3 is TGTGCCAGCAGCCGGACTAGCGGGACCCACGAGCAGTACTTC. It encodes CASSRTSGTHEQYF.

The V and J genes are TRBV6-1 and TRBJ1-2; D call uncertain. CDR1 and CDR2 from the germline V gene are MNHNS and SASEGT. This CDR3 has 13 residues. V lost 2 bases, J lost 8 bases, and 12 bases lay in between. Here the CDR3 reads CASSESGVYGYTF. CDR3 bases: TGTGCCAGCAGTGAATCCGGGGTCTACGGCTACACCTTC.

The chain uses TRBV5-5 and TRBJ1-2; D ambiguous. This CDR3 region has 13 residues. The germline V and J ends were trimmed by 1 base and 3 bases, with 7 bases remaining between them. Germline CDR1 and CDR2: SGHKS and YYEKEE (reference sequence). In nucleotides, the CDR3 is TGTGCCAGCAGCTTGTCGCTACACTATGGCTACACCTTC. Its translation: CASSLSLHYGYTF.